This is a list of T cell receptor beta chains from one sample in a study of T-cell reconstitution after alpha-beta-depleted transplantation in children. TCRdb used MiXCR to reprocess the PCR reads, holding one entry per CDR3 protein. The table lists approximately 390,000 distinct CDR3 sequences, roughly a tenth of them singletons. The sequenced sample was PBMCs from the stem cell graft donor, obtained from the stem cell graft. These receptors were collected from a human donor who donated a stem cell graft to a child with acute myeloid leukemia. Each CDR3 is given with its conserved first and last residue. The order of the fields is V gene, J gene, CDR3 protein.

TRBV14	TRBJ2-5	CASSQGLPSGLEYF
TRBV4-1	TRBJ1-5	CASSQPNAGTGLPQHF
TRBV4-2	TRBJ2-5	CASSQDGGGGETQYF
TRBV29-1	TRBJ2-2	CSVDGLFF
TRBV10-3	TRBJ2-1	CAIRPGAQSSYNEQFF
TRBV27	TRBJ1-5	CASSSQGADQPQHF
TRBV5-1	TRBJ2-1	CASSLDVDRAYNEQFF
TRBV12-3/TRBV12-4	TRBJ2-1	CASSLLPRRDEQFF
TRBV7-2	TRBJ2-1	CASSLVVGTSLQYEQFF
TRBV12-3/TRBV12-4	TRBJ1-1	CASSFSRGRGTEAFF
TRBV12-3/TRBV12-4	TRBJ2-1	CASSLVPTSSYNEQFF
TRBV25-1	TRBJ1-1	CASSELQGVTEAFF
TRBV25-1	TRBJ2-5	CASSEVGLAGEETQYF
TRBV20-1	TRBJ2-7	CSGTGTSGNLSSYEQYF
TRBV6-2/TRBV6-3	TRBJ2-1	CASSLSGTSYVRRQFF
TRBV7-9	TRBJ1-1	CASSLEDRNTEAFF
TRBV7-2	TRBJ1-5	CASSSRRGSNQPQHF
TRBV12-3/TRBV12-4	TRBJ1-5	CASSLKPSGDNQPQHF
TRBV6-1	TRBJ1-5	CASRSGTGGGSNQPQHF
TRBV15	TRBJ2-5	CATSRVGIEETQYF
TRBV6-6	TRBJ2-2	CASGPTNTGELFF
TRBV4-1	TRBJ2-3	CASSHQSRDRDTRYF
TRBV11-1	TRBJ2-4	CASADPWDIQYF
TRBV7-2	TRBJ1-5	CASSLSGTASNQPQHF
TRBV15	TRBJ2-3	CATPTQYF
TRBV29-1	TRBJ2-7	CSVELRGTSREQYF
TRBV12-3/TRBV12-4	TRBJ2-2	CASSNVRGPYTGELFF
TRBV19	TRBJ2-7	CASSASGGEFSYEQYF
TRBV20-1	TRBJ2-7	CSARVNSYEQYF
TRBV12-3/TRBV12-4	TRBJ1-2	CASSLGSTGGTF
TRBV20-1	TRBJ2-5	CSVFKMGETQYF
TRBV11-2	TRBJ1-6	CASRSEGARNSPLHF
TRBV7-9	TRBJ2-6	CASSLLAGPDGANVLTF
TRBV6-1	TRBJ1-5	CASSESAGRNQPQHF
TRBV3-1	TRBJ1-2	CASSQDLGQGYGYTF